Below, 13 T cell receptor beta chains from the same sample are listed, as sequenced in a study of CD8 T cells in Susac syndrome. RNA, at about 0.5 to 1 ug, was reverse transcribed with random hexamers. Via MiXCR, TCRdb re-called the immunoSEQ multiplex PCR reads, giving one row per CDR3 protein. The sample contains more than 150,000 distinct CDR3 sequences, 85% to 95% of which appear only once. What was sequenced was CD4+ T cells from PBMCs. The receptors shown here come from a human donor with Susac syndrome.

This chain joins TRBV27 and TRBJ2-1; tentatively, D is TRBD2 (6 bases). The CDR3 has 15 residues. In germline, CDR1 is MNHEY, CDR2 SMNVEV (reference sequence). V was pared by 0 bases and J by 5 bases, with 11 bases between. The CDR3: CASSLSRGYHNEQFF. The CDR3 DNA reads TGTGCCAGCAGTTTATCGCGGGGATATCACAATGAGCAGTTCTTC.

The rearrangement joins TRBV25-1 to TRBJ2-6, with no clear D. The CDR3 is 17 amino acids. The ends were cut back, 1 base at V and 2 bases at J, with 12 bases in the middle. Germline loops: CDR1 MGHDK, CDR2 SYGVNS. In nucleotides, the CDR3 is TGTGCCAGCAGTGAATCGCCAGGCGCTACTGGGGCCAACGTCCTGACTTTC. As protein: CASSESPGATGANVLTF.

The chain recombines TRBV2 with TRBJ2-1; no clear D. CDR3 length: 12 amino acids. Deletions cut 1 base from V and 8 bases from J, with 6 bases between. CDR1 is SNHLY and CDR2 is FYNNEI in the germline V gene. CDR3: CASSEGRDEQFF. In DNA, the CDR3 is TGTGCCAGCAGTGAAGGTCGGGATGAGCAGTTCTTC.

This chain uses TRBV2 with TRBJ1-1; D is uncertain. V dropped 3 bases and J dropped 1 base, with 12 bases sitting between them. This CDR3 has 15 amino acids. Per the germline V gene, CDR1 is SNHLY and CDR2 is FYNNEI. CDR3 in amino acids: CASSEMRRRNTEAFF. In nucleotides, the CDR3 is TGTGCCAGCAGTGAGATGAGGCGGAGGAACACTGAAGCTTTCTTT.

The genes are TRBV29-1 and TRBJ2-1; TRBD2 might be the D (5 bases). V dropped 4 bases and J dropped 7 bases, with 14 bases sitting between them. The CDR3 consists of 13 residues. Germline V gene sequence: CDR1 SQVTM, CDR2 ANQGSEA. The CDR3: CSVATGIGNEQFF. CDR3 sequence (DNA): TGCAGCGTTGCAACCGGGATCGGGAATGAGCAGTTCTTC.

V gene TRBV9 combines with J gene TRBJ2-3; tentative D call: TRBD1 (5 bases). Germline V CDR1 and CDR2: SGDLS, YYNGEE. This CDR3 contains 15 residues. Trimming stripped 2 bases from V and 3 bases from J, with 13 bases between. The CDR3 is CASSVGQGGTDTQYF. Here the CDR3 DNA reads TGTGCCAGCAGCGTGGGTCAGGGCGGTACAGATACGCAGTATTTT.

The chain is built from TRBV18 and TRBJ1-4; D not resolved. Trimming took off 4 bases at V and 4 bases at J, with 4 bases between the two ends. Germline values: CDR1 KGHSH, CDR2 LQKENI. This CDR3 contains 12 residues. This CDR3 reads CASSRVNEKLFF. CDR3 nucleotide sequence: TGTGCCAGCTCACGGGTTAATGAAAAACTGTTTTTT.

The chain joins TRBV5-1 to TRBJ1-6; D call uncertain. The CDR3 runs to 15 residues. Germline V gene data show CDR1 as SGHRS and CDR2 as YFSETQ. Deletions cut 0 bases from V and 8 bases from J, with 12 bases between. The CDR3 bases are TGCGCCAGCAGCTTGGGGGGAATTCACTATTCACCCCTCCACTTT. It is translated as CASSLGGIHYSPLHF.

The chain is built from TRBV10-3 and TRBJ2-2, with D tentatively TRBD2 (6 bases). Germline V lookup: CDR1 ENHRY, CDR2 SYGVKD. The CDR3 totals 15 residues. With 9 bases removed from V and 0 bases from J, the gap between germline ends came to 14 bases. CDR3 amino acids: CAIGGGGPNTGELFF. In nucleotides, the CDR3 is TGTGCCATTGGGGGAGGCGGACCGAACACCGGGGAGCTGTTTTTT.

The chain joins TRBV3-1 to TRBJ2-2, with TRBD2 identical over 8 bases. V lost 8 bases, J lost 5 bases, and 7 bases stayed unmatched. The CDR3 is 14 amino acids. Germline V gene lookup returns CDR1 LGHDT and CDR2 YNNKEL (reference sequence). As DNA, the CDR3 is TGTGCCAGCCGGGGGGGCCTGGGAACCGGGGAGCTGTTTTTT. Translated: CASRGGLGTGELFF.

This chain uses TRBV12-3 or TRBV12-4 with TRBJ2-3; D unclear. Trimming removed 7 bases from V and 8 bases from J, with 16 bases in between. This CDR3 region has 13 residues. As DNA, the CDR3 is TGTGCCAGCATTATCAACCTGGACGCTACGCAGTATTTT. This translates into CASIINLDATQYF.

This chain joins TRBV20-1 and TRBJ2-5; TRBD1 aligns across 8 bases. V gave up 5 bases and J gave up 1 base; unmatched junction bases: 6. The CDR3 is made up of 14 amino acids. Germline V CDR1 and CDR2: DFQATT, SNEGSKA (reference sequence). This CDR3 reads CSAGSGTGQETQYF. The DNA of the CDR3 is TGCAGTGCTGGATCCGGGACAGGCCAAGAGACCCAGTACTTC.

The V call is TRBV7-9, the J call TRBJ2-7; 7 bases agree with TRBD2. Trimming removed 5 bases from V and 6 bases from J; junction bases left unmatched: 4. The germline V gene has CDR1 SEHNR and CDR2 FQNEAQ (reference sequence). The CDR3 spans 12 residues. The CDR3: CASSQGGAEQYF. The DNA for the CDR3 is TGTGCCAGCAGCCAGGGAGGGGCCGAGCAGTACTTC.